The 20 T cell receptor beta chains below were found in one sample sequenced in a study of early T cells in non-severe SARS-CoV-2 infection. Via MiXCR, TCRdb re-called the 5' RACE reads, giving one row per CDR3 protein. The table records fewer than 30,000 distinct CDR3 sequences, just over 4% of them present only once. Material for sequencing was whole blood. These receptors all come from an adult who was a healthcare worker with PCR-confirmed SARS-CoV-2 infection or an uninfected control (not recorded which).

This clonotype showed up many times. CDR3 in DNA: TGCAGTGCTAGGCCCCCCTTAGGCGGCGGCACTGAAGCTTTCTTT. Its translation: CSARPPLGGGTEAFF. The rearrangement links TRBV20-1 to TRBJ1-1; D gene unclear. CDR1 and CDR2 (germline): DFQATT, SNEGSKA (reference sequence). The V end lost 3 bases, the J end lost 4 bases, and 18 bases lay between the germline ends. This CDR3 spans 15 amino acids.

This clonotype was found many times. This sequence joins TRBV7-2 and TRBJ2-7; TRBD2 agrees at 7 bases. Germline trimming cut 5 bases from V and 3 bases from J; bases unmatched to any gene: 7. Looked up from germline, CDR1 is SGHTA and CDR2 is FQGNSA. The CDR3 contains 14 residues. The CDR3 DNA is TGTGCCAGCAGCCCACAGCGGGGCATCTACGAGCAGTACTTC. Translating it yields CASSPQRGIYEQYF.

This clonotype came up many times. This chain links TRBV29-1 with TRBJ1-1; D unresolved. Germline assignment: CDR1 SQVTM and CDR2 ANQGSEA. The CDR3 sequence is 10 residues long. With 7 bases removed from V and 0 bases from J, the gap between germline ends came to 3 bases. The CDR3 spells CSAMNTEAFF. The CDR3 nucleotides read TGCAGCGCAATGAACACTGAAGCTTTCTTT.

This clonotype has at least ten counts. The chain couples TRBV5-6 to TRBJ1-6; 7 bases map to TRBD1. Germline V gives CDR1 SGHDT, CDR2 YYEEEE. The CDR3 contains 14 residues. With 7 bases clipped from V and 7 bases from J, the junction kept 8 bases outside the gene matches. CDR3 in amino acids: CASGLTGLNSPLHF. CDR3 coding DNA: TGTGCCAGCGGGTTGACAGGGTTGAATTCACCCCTCCACTTT.

In its sample, this clonotype was seen a few times. The chain joins TRBV2 to TRBJ2-1; 13 bases fit TRBD2. Trimming took 2 bases from V and 8 from J; bases not matched to a gene: 6. Germline V gene lookup returns CDR1 SNHLY and CDR2 FYNNEI. The CDR3 extends over 16 amino acids. Here the CDR3 reads CASSESGLAGVDEQFF. The CDR3 DNA sequence: TGTGCCAGCAGTGAATCCGGACTAGCGGGAGTTGATGAGCAGTTCTTC.

This clonotype was seen only a few times. The chain is built from TRBV5-1 and TRBJ2-7; TRBD1 is a possible D gene (6 bases). Germline values: CDR1 SGHRS, CDR2 YFSETQ. This CDR3 is built from 16 residues. V gave up 3 bases and J gave up 2 bases, with 18 bases separating them. CDR3 amino acids: CASSSRSQGRAYEQYF. CDR3 nucleotide sequence: TGCGCCAGCAGCTCCCGGTCCCAGGGGAGAGCCTACGAGCAGTACTTC. Drawing the rest from reference TRBV5-1 and TRBJ2-7, the complete variable domain is KAGVTQTPRYLIKTRGQQVTLSCSPISGHRSVSWYQQTPGQGLQFLFEYFSETQRNKGNFPGRFSGRQFSNSRSEMNVSTLELGDSALYLCASSSRSQGRAYEQYFGPGTRLTVT.

This clonotype was detected ten times or more. V and J are TRBV7-9 and TRBJ1-5; 8 bases are a match to TRBD1. CDR1 SEHNR and CDR2 FQNEAQ come from the germline V gene (reference sequence). J gave up 4 bases and V 5 bases, and 7 bases lay outside the gene matches. The CDR3 has 15 residues. The CDR3 nucleotides are TGTGCCAGCAGCGCGACAGGGGCGGGGAATCAGCCCCAGCATTTT. Translated: CASSATGAGNQPQHF.

This clonotype was found many times. The rearrangement joins TRBV12-3 or TRBV12-4 to TRBJ2-2; weak D call: TRBD1 (5 bases). Trimming removed 5 bases at V and 4 bases at J, with 5 bases between. This CDR3 has 12 amino acids. CDR3 sequence reads: CASSRGTGELFF. CDR3 DNA sequence: TGTGCCAGCAGTAGGGGCACCGGGGAGCTGTTTTTT.

This clonotype appeared a few times. The rearrangement uses TRBV10-1 and TRBJ2-2; D is unresolved. The CDR3 runs to 14 residues. CDR1 is WNHNN and CDR2 is SYGVQD in the germline V gene (reference sequence). V lost 1 base and J lost 1, with 4 bases in between. CDR3 in amino acids: CASSEWKNTGELFF. The CDR3 nucleotides read TGCGCCAGCAGTGAGTGGAAGAACACCGGGGAGCTGTTTTTT.

This clonotype was observed many times. This chain joins TRBV5-4 and TRBJ1-2; 11 bases agree with TRBD1. The CDR3 loop spans 17 amino acids. J was trimmed by 3 bases and V by 4 bases; bases with no gene match: 11. Looked up from germline, CDR1 is SGHNT and CDR2 is YYREEE (reference sequence). In DNA form, the CDR3 reads TGTGCCAGCAGCGGTGCCCGGGACAGGGGGACGTACTATGGCTACACCTTC. Its translation: CASSGARDRGTYYGYTF.

This clonotype was found many times. This chain links TRBV7-6 with TRBJ2-1, with 9 bases aligning to TRBD2. Germline V CDR1 and CDR2: SGHVS, FNYEAQ. This CDR3 has 16 residues. The junction had 8 bases not matched to a gene; V was cut back by 2 bases and J by 6 bases. The CDR3 sequence is CASSLIRGRAGNEQFF. In nucleotides, the CDR3 is TGTGCCAGCAGCTTAATTCGCGGGAGGGCCGGCAATGAGCAGTTCTTC.

This clonotype was counted ten times or more. In DNA form, the CDR3 reads TGTGCCAGCAGTCGGGGACTCTCGTACAATGAGCAGTTCTTC. Translated, it gives CASSRGLSYNEQFF. V gene TRBV12-3 or TRBV12-4 combines with J gene TRBJ2-1, with a tentative D call TRBD2 (6 bases). Trimming pared 5 bases from V and 4 bases from J, leaving 12 bases between. The CDR3 extends over 14 amino acids.

The V gene is TRBV7-2, the J gene TRBJ2-2; the D gene is possibly TRBD2 (6 bases). CDR1 and CDR2 from the germline V gene are SGHTA and FQGNSA. The CDR3 consists of 16 residues. Trimming shortened V by 2 bases and J by 0 bases, and 10 bases separated the two germline ends. CDR3 sequence reads: CASSLQLAANTGELFF. The CDR3 DNA is TGTGCCAGCAGCTTACAACTAGCAGCGAACACCGGGGAGCTGTTTTTT.

This clonotype showed up just a few times. This sequence joins TRBV21-1 and TRBJ2-1. TRBV21-1 is listed as a pseudogene. The CDR3 sequence is 14 residues long. CDR3 sequence (DNA): TGTGCCAGCAGTTCCCATTACCTCGACAATGAGCAGTTCTTC. Translation gives CASSSHYLDNEQFF.

This clonotype was observed many times. The chain is built from TRBV9 and TRBJ1-2; possibly TRBD1 for D (5 bases). The length of the CDR3 is 15 residues. V lost 0 bases and J lost 2, with 11 bases in between. Germline values: CDR1 SGDLS, CDR2 YYNGEE. Written as DNA, the CDR3 is TGTGCCAGCAGCGTAGAGGCAAGGGGAAACTATGGCTACACCTTC. This gives the protein CASSVEARGNYGYTF.

This clonotype appeared many times. This sequence joins TRBV12-3 or TRBV12-4 and TRBJ2-7; possible D gene TRBD2, 6 bases. This CDR3 region has 14 residues. Between the trimmed V and J ends, which lost 9 bases and 3 bases, there was a span of 18 bases. The CDR3 bases are TGTGCCAGTCTTACTACGCGGGGAAACTACGAGCAGTACTTC. Protein: CASLTTRGNYEQYF.

This clonotype was observed many times. V usage is TRBV19 and J usage is TRBJ2-7, with 10 positions matching TRBD2. Germline trimming cut 5 bases from V and 4 bases from J; bases unmatched to any gene: 11. The CDR3 length is 16 residues. CDR1 is LNHDA, CDR2 SQIVND, per germline (reference sequence). DNA for the CDR3: TGTGCCAGTAGTCCCCTAGCGGGAGAGTTTACTTACGAGCAGTACTTC. Translated, it gives CASSPLAGEFTYEQYF.

The table lists this clonotype with many counts. In nucleotides, the CDR3 is TGCGCCAGCAGCCCGGTCGGCGGGAGGGTGGGGAATGAGCAGTTCTTC. Translating gives CASSPVGGRVGNEQFF. J is TRBJ2-1 and V is TRBV5-1, with 9 bases that match TRBD2. The germline V gene has CDR1 SGHRS and CDR2 YFSETQ. The V segment lost 4 bases and the J segment 7 bases; nucleotides outside the gene matches: 12. This CDR3 region has 16 residues.

This clonotype was detected ten times or more. This chain connects TRBV7-6 to TRBJ2-7; 10 bases match TRBD2. CDR1 is SGHVS, CDR2 FNYEAQ, per germline. V lost 1 base to trimming and J lost 6 bases; unmatched junction nucleotides: 9. The CDR3 loop spans 16 amino acids. This CDR3 reads CASSLDGLAGEFEQYF. The CDR3 region has the DNA TGTGCCAGCAGCTTAGACGGGCTAGCGGGAGAATTCGAGCAGTACTTC.

There are many counts of this clonotype. This rearrangement joins TRBV18 to TRBJ2-7, with 7 bases aligning to TRBD1. V was pared by 2 bases and J by 5 bases, with 9 bases of the junction left unmatched. The germline gives CDR1 KGHSH, CDR2 LQKENI. This CDR3 has 15 amino acids. Here the CDR3 reads CASSPLGTVFNEQYF. The CDR3 DNA reads TGTGCCAGCTCACCATTAGGGACAGTGTTTAACGAGCAGTACTTC.